Below are 32 T cell receptor beta chains sequenced from a single sample in a study of T cell repertoires in cytomegalovirus infection. TCRdb re-called the reads through MiXCR, storing one row per CDR3 protein. The table includes hundreds of thousands of distinct CDR3 sequences, about a third detected once. The material sequenced was PBMCs. The source is a human donor in good health (CMV status not recorded). Some clones in this sample may be carry-over from other donors' samples.

The chain is built from TRBV7-6 and TRBJ2-2; D may be TRBD1 (6 bases). CDR1 is SGHVS, CDR2 FNYEAQ, per germline. Trimming removed 3 bases from V and 10 bases from J, with 18 bases in between. CDR3 length: 15 residues. The CDR3 region has the DNA TGTGCCAGCAGCTTGTTAGCTGGGGGCTCCGTGGAGCTGTTTTTT. It codes for CASSLLAGGSVELFF.

This clonotype appeared once. This could be a read error, since a much larger clone is one nucleotide away. The rearrangement uses TRBV11-1 and TRBJ1-2; D is undetermined. The CDR3 contains 13 residues. The germline gives CDR1 SGHAT, CDR2 FQDESV (reference sequence). CDR3 DNA: TGTTCCAGCAGCTCGAGTAGGAACTATGGCTACACCTTC. Translation gives CSSSSSRNYGYTF.

This clonotype was seen at least ten times. V and J are TRBV7-8 and TRBJ2-5; D tentatively fits TRBD1 or TRBD2 (5 bases each). The V gene lost 3 bases and the J gene lost 2 bases, with 16 bases spanning the gap. The germline V gene has CDR1 SGHVS and CDR2 FQNEAQ. The CDR3 consists of 16 residues. The CDR3 nucleotides are TGTGCCAGCAGCTTTCGCCGGGACGCGAAACAAGAGACCCAGTACTTC. This sequence encodes CASSFRRDAKQETQYF. The whole variable domain, filled in from reference TRBV7-8 and TRBJ2-5, reads GAGVSQSPRYKVAKRGQDVALRCDPISGHVSLFWYQQALGQGPEFLTYFQNEAQLDKSGLPSDRFFAERPEGSVSTLKIQRTQQEDSAVYLCASSFRRDAKQETQYFGPGTRLLVL.

This rearrangement joins TRBV7-9 to TRBJ2-7; possible D gene TRBD2, 5 bases. Germline values: CDR1 SEHNR, CDR2 FQNEAQ (reference sequence). Between the trimmed V and J ends, which lost 0 bases and 5 bases, there was a span of 17 bases. This CDR3 spans 16 amino acids. The CDR3 DNA is TGTGCCAGCAGCTTAGCGACGGGGAAGTTTCCCGACGAGCAGTACTTC. Translating it yields CASSLATGKFPDEQYF. Using reference TRBV7-9 and TRBJ2-7 for the parts outside the CDR3, the full variable domain is DTGVSQNPRHKITKRGQNVTFRCDPISEHNRLYWYRQTLGQGPEFLTYFQNEAQLEKSRLLSDRFSAERPKGSFSTLEIQRTEQGDSAMYLCASSLATGKFPDEQYFGPGTRLTVT.

This rearrangement joins TRBV4-2 to TRBJ2-3; 7 bases match TRBD2. Germline trimming cut 2 bases from V and 2 bases from J; bases unmatched to any gene: 10. The germline gives CDR1 LGHNA, CDR2 YNFKEQ. The CDR3 spans 17 residues. This CDR3 reads CASSQKRLADSTDTQYF. CDR3 DNA: TGTGCCAGCAGCCAAAAGAGACTAGCAGACTCCACAGATACGCAGTATTTT.

With regard to this clonotype: A read error is possible here, since a much larger clone lies one base away. The V and J genes are TRBV2 and TRBJ2-1, with 9 bases identical to TRBD1. V gave up 7 bases and J gave up 15 bases; unmatched junction bases: 13. The germline CDR1 and CDR2 sequences are SNHLY and FYNNEI. The CDR3 contains 13 residues. This CDR3 reads CASNLDRGPQRFF. CDR3 nucleotide sequence: TGTGCCAGCAACTTGGACAGGGGCCCGCAGCGGTTCTTC.

This clonotype was counted at least ten times. The chain uses TRBV7-2 and TRBJ2-1; 8 bases line up with TRBD1. V lost 1 base and J lost 16; bases outside the gene matches: 6. The CDR3 runs to 12 residues. Germline V gene lookup returns CDR1 SGHTA and CDR2 FQGNSA. The CDR3 is CASSLDRQGAFF. DNA for the CDR3: TGTGCCAGCAGCTTAGATCGCCAGGGGGCATTCTTC.

This clonotype was detected once. The chain is built from TRBV24-1 and TRBJ2-1, with a weak D call TRBD2 (7 bases). The length of the CDR3 is 16 residues. Germline V lookup: CDR1 KGHDR, CDR2 SFDVKD. Trimming stripped 3 bases from V and 4 bases from J, with 15 bases between. The CDR3 loop is CATSDVRGGHYNEQFF. The CDR3 nucleotides are TGTGCCACCAGTGATGTGAGGGGGGGGCATTACAATGAGCAGTTCTTC.

Only a few counts were recorded for this clonotype. This chain connects TRBV7-9 to TRBJ2-7; D unresolved. Trimming removed 5 bases from V and 3 bases from J, with 8 bases in between. The CDR3 is 12 residues long. CDR1 and CDR2 (germline): SEHNR, FQNEAQ (reference sequence). CDR3 residues: CASSEQNYEQYF. In nucleotides, the CDR3 is TGTGCCAGCAGCGAACAGAACTACGAGCAGTACTTC.

The V gene is TRBV7-2, the J gene TRBJ1-1; TRBD1 is a possible D gene (6 bases). V gave up 5 bases and J gave up 2 bases, with 21 bases separating them. The V gene's germline CDR1 is SGHTA and CDR2 FQGNSA. This CDR3 comprises 17 residues. CDR3: CASSPRLGAQGNTEAFF. The CDR3 DNA reads TGTGCCAGCAGCCCTCGGTTGGGGGCCCAGGGAAACACTGAAGCTTTCTTT.

There are a few counts of this clonotype. The chain couples TRBV6-1 to TRBJ1-1; no firm D call. Germline V gene data show CDR1 as MNHNS and CDR2 as SASEGT. The length of the CDR3 is 13 residues. The V and J ends lost 1 base and 0 bases respectively, with 3 bases between them. CDR3 sequence: CASSEGVNTEAFF. In nucleotides, the CDR3 is TGTGCCAGCAGTGAAGGGGTGAACACTGAAGCTTTCTTT.

As to this clonotype: The conserved final phenylalanine or tryptophan is absent from the CDR3, which likely points to a read error. The limits of the CDR3 on the DNA are not certain, so only TCRdb's listed CDR3 is given. This sequence joins TRBV11-3 and TRBJ2-1; the DNA was not compared with TRBD1, the D call given in the table. Including both end residues, the CDR3 is 15 amino acids long. Germline assignment: CDR1 SGHNT and CDR2 YENEEA. The CDR3 reads CASSPDSQSYNEQLL.

V and J are TRBV28 and TRBJ2-7, with 7 nucleotides matching TRBD1. The V segment lost 8 bases and the J segment 2 bases; nucleotides outside the gene matches: 9. Germline lookup yields CDR1 MDHEN and CDR2 SYDVKM. This CDR3 has 14 amino acids. The DNA for the CDR3 is TGTGCCAGCCACCCACAGGGGTTCCCCTACGAGCAGTACTTC. This translates into CASHPQGFPYEQYF.

The V gene is TRBV6-1, the J gene TRBJ1-1, with D uncertain. CDR3 size: 14 residues. V lost 5 bases and J 1 base, leaving 11 bases between the germline ends. Germline loops: CDR1 MNHNS, CDR2 SASEGT. The CDR3 loop reads CASSSYRENTEAFF. In DNA form, the CDR3 reads TGTGCCAGCAGTTCTTACAGAGAGAACACTGAAGCTTTCTTT.

A few counts support this clonotype. The gene calls are TRBV5-6 and TRBJ2-3; 11 bases line up with TRBD2. V lost 4 bases and J lost 2; bases outside the gene matches: 9. Germline V gene sequence: CDR1 SGHDT, CDR2 YYEEEE. The CDR3 sequence is 17 residues long. CDR3 loop: CASSGGTSGRFTDTQYF. CDR3 nucleotide sequence: TGTGCCAGCAGCGGGGGGACTAGCGGACGATTCACAGATACGCAGTATTTT.

V is TRBV20-1 and J is TRBJ2-3, with 7 bases identical to TRBD2. The ends lost 0 bases at V and 8 bases at J; junction bases unmatched: 8. Germline V CDR1 and CDR2: DFQATT, SNEGSKA (reference sequence). The CDR3 loop spans 14 amino acids. The CDR3 is CSARDGRVQGTQYF. The CDR3 bases are TGCAGTGCTAGAGATGGGAGGGTGCAAGGTACGCAGTATTTT.

The gene calls are TRBV5-6 and TRBJ1-5; D call uncertain. V was cut by 3 bases and J by 0 bases, with 16 bases left in between. The length of the CDR3 is 17 residues. CDR1 is SGHDT and CDR2 is YYEEEE in the germline V gene. The CDR3 DNA sequence: TGTGCCAGCAGCTCCCTACCAGCGGTTGTTAGCAATCAGCCCCAGCATTTT. The encoded protein is CASSSLPAVVSNQPQHF.

The chain employs TRBV2 and TRBJ2-1; D is ambiguous. Germline V gene data show CDR1 as SNHLY and CDR2 as FYNNEI. Trimming stripped 5 bases from V and 6 bases from J, with 11 bases between. The CDR3 loop spans 13 amino acids. This chain's CDR3 is CASSSEPPNEQFF. In DNA form, the CDR3 reads TGTGCCAGCAGTTCAGAACCCCCCAATGAGCAGTTCTTC.

This clonotype was seen at least ten times. The CDR3 DNA is TGTGCCAGCAGCTTAGTACTCGGCCAGCCCCAGCATTTT. As protein: CASSLVLGQPQHF. The rearrangement joins TRBV7-8 to TRBJ1-5; no clear D. CDR3 length: 13 residues. Trimming shortened V by 1 base and J by 7 bases, and 8 bases separated the two germline ends. CDR1 is SGHVS and CDR2 is FQNEAQ in the germline V gene. Full variable domain (outside the CDR3, taken from reference TRBV7-8 and TRBJ1-5): GAGVSQSPRYKVAKRGQDVALRCDPISGHVSLFWYQQALGQGPEFLTYFQNEAQLDKSGLPSDRFFAERPEGSVSTLKIQRTQQEDSAVYLCASSLVLGQPQHFGDGTRLSIL.

The CDR3 spells CASSDLSGGDYEQYF. The DNA for the CDR3 is TGTGCCAGCAGTGATCTATCCGGGGGGGATTACGAGCAGTACTTC. This chain joins TRBV25-1 and TRBJ2-7; 8 nucleotides line up with TRBD2. Germline CDR1 is MGHDK and CDR2 is SYGVNS. V shed 3 bases and J 4 bases; nucleotides not matched to a gene: 8. The CDR3 is 15 residues long.

This chain joins TRBV5-1 and TRBJ2-3; no reliable D call. This CDR3 has 15 residues. Trimming took 4 bases from V and 4 from J, leaving 16 bases between them. In germline, CDR1 is SGHRS, CDR2 YFSETQ. The CDR3 nucleotides read TGCGCCAGCAGCCCCAACTCGCCACCCGCAGATACGCAGTATTTT. It specifies CASSPNSPPADTQYF.

This clonotype was seen a handful of times. The chain links TRBV6-5 to TRBJ2-3, with D possibly called TRBD1 or TRBD2 (6 bases each). CDR3 length: 14 residues. Trimming removed 8 bases from V and 1 base from J, with 13 bases in between. Germline V gene data show CDR1 as MNHEY and CDR2 as SVGAGI. CDR3 in amino acids: CASGPRGGTDTQYF. The CDR3, as DNA: TGTGCCAGCGGTCCTAGGGGGGGCACAGATACGCAGTATTTT.

The V and J genes are TRBV18 and TRBJ1-4, with D unresolved. V was cut by 6 bases and J by 5 bases, with 13 bases left in between. This CDR3 has 14 residues. CDR1 is KGHSH, CDR2 LQKENI, per germline. The CDR3 nucleotides read TGTGCCAGCTCCCGCGGGCACCTAAATGAAAAACTGTTTTTT. The encoded protein is CASSRGHLNEKLFF. The full variable domain, in which reference TRBV18 and TRBJ1-4 provide the parts outside the CDR3, is NAGVMQNPRHLVRRRGQEARLRCSPMKGHSHVYWYRQLPEEGLKFMVYLQKENIIDESGMPKERFSAEFPKEGPSILRIQQVVRGDSAAYFCASSRGHLNEKLFFGSGTQLSVL.

The chain carries TRBV20-1 and TRBJ1-5; TRBD1 matches 8 bases. V was pared by 6 bases and J by 0 bases, with 4 bases of the junction left unmatched. The CDR3 length is 14 residues. Germline V lookup: CDR1 DFQATT, CDR2 SNEGSKA (reference sequence). The CDR3 here is CSAVTGDSNQPQHF. Here the CDR3 DNA reads TGCAGTGCAGTGACAGGGGATAGCAATCAGCCCCAGCATTTT.

Regarding this clonotype: A much larger clone sits a single nucleotide away, making a read error possible. V and J are TRBV7-2 and TRBJ1-2; D not certain. The CDR3 covers 14 residues. Germline V gene sequence: CDR1 SGHTA, CDR2 FQGNSA. The CDR3 DNA sequence: TGTGCCAGCAGCTTGTGGTGGGAGGGCTATAGCTACACCTTC. This sequence encodes CASSLWWEGYSYTF.

This clonotype occurred a few times. The rearrangement uses TRBV4-2 and TRBJ2-7; the D call may be TRBD1 or TRBD2 (6 bases each). The CDR3 has 14 residues. CDR1 is LGHNA and CDR2 is YNFKEQ in the germline V gene. V gave up 1 base and J gave up 2 bases, with 9 bases separating them. CDR3 loop: CASSQAGAAYEQYF. In nucleotides, the CDR3 is TGTGCCAGCAGCCAAGCGGGGGCGGCCTACGAGCAGTACTTC.

The chain is built from TRBV5-1 and TRBJ2-5; no reliable D call. In germline, CDR1 is SGHRS, CDR2 YFSETQ. This CDR3 has 12 amino acids. The V end lost 4 bases, the J end lost 1 base, and 5 bases lay between the germline ends. CDR3: CASSTSQETQYF. DNA for the CDR3: TGCGCCAGCAGCACATCCCAAGAGACCCAGTACTTC.

The rearrangement links TRBV19 to TRBJ2-3; D possibly corresponds to TRBD1 (5 bases). V lost 6 bases to trimming and J lost 4 bases, with 14 bases between them. The CDR3 is made up of 14 amino acids. CDR1 is LNHDA and CDR2 is SQIVND in the germline V gene (reference sequence). The chain's CDR3 is CASSWGSKPDTQYF. The CDR3 DNA reads TGTGCCAGTAGCTGGGGCAGTAAGCCAGATACGCAGTATTTT.

Worth noting for this clonotype: The junction does not match germline at one end; this may be a read error. The genes are TRBV12-3 or TRBV12-4 and TRBJ2-6; 7 positions match TRBD1. The CDR3 loop spans 14 amino acids. CDR3 coding DNA: TGTGCCAGCAGCCATTGGGGGACAGAGGACGTCCTGCCTTTC. Residues: CASSHWGTEDVLPF.

Comment on this clonotype: A single base separates this from a much larger clone, so it may be a read error. The chain couples TRBV6-5 to TRBJ1-2; weak D call: TRBD1 (5 bases). The CDR3 is made up of 15 amino acids. Germline loops: CDR1 MNHEY, CDR2 SVGAGI. With 10 bases removed from V and 2 bases from J, the gap between germline ends came to 20 bases. CDR3 residues: CANRPHLDGNYGYTF. CDR3 DNA: TGTGCCAACAGGCCGCACCTGGACGGAAACTATGGCTACACCTTC.

Comments on this clonotype: A much larger clone lies a single base off, so this may be a read error. The DNA of the CDR3 is TGTGCCAGCAGGGGAGATAGCAATCATCCCCAGCATTTT. Residues: CASRGDSNHPQHF. The chain has TRBV7-8 and TRBJ1-5; no firm D call. This CDR3 is 13 amino acids long. Germline assignment: CDR1 SGHVS and CDR2 FQNEAQ.

This clonotype was seen just once. The chain carries TRBV5-8 and TRBJ2-2; D unresolved. The germline V gene encodes CDR1 SGHTS and CDR2 YDEGEE. This CDR3 is 16 amino acids long. V dropped 5 bases and J dropped 1 base, with 15 bases sitting between them. CDR3 sequence (DNA): TGTGCCAGCAGAGCTGCCCCTCCCCTGAACACCGGGGAGCTGTTTTTT. Translation gives CASRAAPPLNTGELFF.